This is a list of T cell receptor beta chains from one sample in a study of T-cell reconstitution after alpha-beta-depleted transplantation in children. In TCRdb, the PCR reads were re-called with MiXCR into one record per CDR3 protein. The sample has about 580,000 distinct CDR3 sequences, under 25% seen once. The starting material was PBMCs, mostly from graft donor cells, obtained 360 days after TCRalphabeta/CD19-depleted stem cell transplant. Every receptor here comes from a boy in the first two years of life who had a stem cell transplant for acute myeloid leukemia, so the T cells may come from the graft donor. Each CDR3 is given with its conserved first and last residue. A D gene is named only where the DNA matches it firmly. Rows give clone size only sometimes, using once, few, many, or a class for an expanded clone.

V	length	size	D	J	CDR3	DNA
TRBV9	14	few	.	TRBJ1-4	CASSEGSRNEKLFF	TGTGCCAGCAGCGAAGGGTCTCGGAATGAAAAACTGTTTTTT
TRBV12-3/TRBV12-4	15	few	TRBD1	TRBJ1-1	CASSLTGAGVTEAFF	TGTGCCAGCAGCTTAACAGGGGCGGGGGTTACTGAAGCTTTCTTT
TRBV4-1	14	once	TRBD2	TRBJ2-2	CASSTSAGTGELFF	TGCGCCAGCAGTACTAGCGCGGGCACCGGGGAGCTGTTTTTT
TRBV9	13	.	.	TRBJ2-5	CASSDSGQETQYF	TGTGCCAGCAGCGATAGCGGACAAGAGACCCAGTACTTC
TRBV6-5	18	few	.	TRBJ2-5	CASSYSRGWQGSQETQYF	TGTGCCAGCAGTTACTCGCGCGGGTGGCAGGGAAGCCAAGAGACCCAGTACTTC
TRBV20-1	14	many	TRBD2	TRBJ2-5	CSASGLAGVETQYF	TGCAGTGCTAGTGGACTAGCGGGGGTGGAGACCCAGTACTTC
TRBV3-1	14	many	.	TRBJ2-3	CASSQAGGADTQYF	TGTGCCAGCAGCCAAGCGGGGGGCGCAGATACGCAGTATTTT
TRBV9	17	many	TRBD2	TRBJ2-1	CASSPLPGLAPYNEQFF	TGTGCCAGCAGCCCCCTGCCGGGACTAGCTCCCTACAATGAGCAGTTCTTC
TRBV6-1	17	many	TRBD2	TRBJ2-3	CASSEGLAGGPRDTQYF	TGTGCCAGCAGTGAAGGGTTGGCGGGGGGGCCGAGAGATACGCAGTATTTT
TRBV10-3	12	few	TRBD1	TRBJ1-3	CACGTAGNTIYF	TGTGCCTGCGGGACAGCTGGAAACACCATATATTTT
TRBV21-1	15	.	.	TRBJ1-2	CASSKARNRVEGYTF	TGTGCCAGCAGCAAAGCGCGGAACAGGGTGGAAGGCTACACCTTC
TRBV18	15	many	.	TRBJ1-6	CASSPRSGQGSPLHF	TGTGCCAGCTCACCACGCTCGGGGCAGGGTTCACCCCTCCACTTT
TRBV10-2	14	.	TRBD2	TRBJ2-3	CASRPGGSTDTQYF	TGCGCCAGCAGGCCGGGGGGGAGCACAGATACGCAGTATTTT
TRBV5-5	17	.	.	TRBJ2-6	CASSLGGSRSGANVLTF	TGTGCCAGCAGCTTGGGGGGCAGCCGCTCTGGGGCCAACGTCCTGACTTTC
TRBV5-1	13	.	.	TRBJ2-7	CASSPGLGNEQYF	TGCGCCAGCAGCCCAGGGCTCGGAAACGAGCAGTACTTC